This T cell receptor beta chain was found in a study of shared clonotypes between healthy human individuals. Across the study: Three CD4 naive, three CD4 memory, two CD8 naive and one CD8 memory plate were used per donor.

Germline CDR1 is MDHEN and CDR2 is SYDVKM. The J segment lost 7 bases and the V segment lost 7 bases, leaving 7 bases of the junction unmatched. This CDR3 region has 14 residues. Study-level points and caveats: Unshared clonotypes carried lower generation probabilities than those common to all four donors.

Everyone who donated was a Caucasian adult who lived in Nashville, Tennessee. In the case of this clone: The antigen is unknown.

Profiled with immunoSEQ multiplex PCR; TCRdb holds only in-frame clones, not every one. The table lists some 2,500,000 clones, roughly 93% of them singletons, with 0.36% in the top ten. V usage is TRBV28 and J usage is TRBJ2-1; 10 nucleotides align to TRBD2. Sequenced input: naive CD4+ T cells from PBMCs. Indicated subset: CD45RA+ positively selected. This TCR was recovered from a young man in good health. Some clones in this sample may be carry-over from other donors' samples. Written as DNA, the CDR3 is TGTGCCAGCATAAGACTAGCGGGTCTTAATGAGCAGTTCTTC. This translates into CASIRLAGLNEQFF.